These 10 T cell receptor beta chains came from one sample sequenced in a study of shared clonotypes between healthy human individuals. The table came from immunoSEQ multiplex PCR; TCRdb's copy has only in-frame clones and leaves some out. This repertoire shows roughly 2,500,000 clones, approximately 93% found once; its top ten account for about 0.38%. Material: naive CD4+ T cells from PBMCs. Subset of the sample: CD45RA+ positively selected. Receptors were obtained from a man younger than 35 in good health. Some clones in this sample may be carry-over from other donors' samples.

The chain combines TRBV9 with TRBJ1-1; D may be TRBD1 (6 bases). Germline CDR1 reads SGDLS; CDR2 reads YYNGEE. V was cut by 4 bases and J by 8 bases, with 18 bases left in between. The CDR3 is 14 residues long. CDR3 DNA sequence: TGTGCCAGCAGCCGCATAGGCCGACAGGAAGAAGCTTTCTTT. Its protein is CASSRIGRQEEAFF.

The CDR3 DNA follows: TGTGCCAGTGGGACCGGGACAGCCTACGAGCAGTACTTC. This codes for CASGTGTAYEQYF. The rearrangement joins TRBV19 to TRBJ2-7, with 7 bases lining up with TRBD1. V was clipped by 8 bases and J by 2 bases; unmatched bases: 6. This CDR3 has 13 residues. Germline values: CDR1 LNHDA, CDR2 SQIVND (reference sequence).

A word on this clone: The sample contains more than one DNA sequence encoding this CDR3. The chain joins TRBV7-2 to TRBJ2-3, with 10 bases identical to TRBD2. This CDR3 comprises 15 residues. The V and J ends lost 3 bases and 2 bases, in that order; junction bases with no gene match: 2. Germline CDR1 and CDR2: SGHTA and FQGNSA. CDR3 amino acids: CASSFLAGVTDTQYF. The CDR3 nucleotides are TGTGCCAGCAGCTTTCTAGCGGGAGTCACAGATACGCAGTATTTT.

The rearrangement links TRBV15 to TRBJ1-2; 9 bases line up with TRBD1. The CDR3 covers 15 residues. Unmatched junction bases numbered 9, after V lost 4 bases and J lost 6 bases. Germline assignment: CDR1 LNHNV and CDR2 YYDKDF (reference sequence). The CDR3 is CATSKRTGVGDGYTF. CDR3 DNA: TGTGCCACCAGCAAACGGACAGGGGTCGGGGATGGCTACACCTTC.

The chain is built from TRBV29-1 and TRBJ2-7; a possible D gene is TRBD2 (6 bases). CDR1 and CDR2 (germline): SQVTM, ANQGSEA. This CDR3 is 14 amino acids long. With 6 bases removed from V and 2 bases from J, the gap between germline ends came to 17 bases. Here the CDR3 DNA reads TGCAGCGTCCTCCCCTACGGGAGAGCCTACGAGCAGTACTTC. Translating gives CSVLPYGRAYEQYF.

This sequence joins TRBV7-6 and TRBJ2-1; TRBD2 aligns across 8 bases. Germline V lookup: CDR1 SGHVS, CDR2 FNYEAQ. There are 15 residues in the CDR3. J gave up 2 bases and V 5 bases, and 5 bases lay outside the gene matches. Here the CDR3 reads CASSGLAVTYNEQFF. DNA for the CDR3: TGTGCCAGCAGCGGACTAGCAGTGACCTACAATGAGCAGTTCTTC.

V gene TRBV5-1 combines with J gene TRBJ2-7, with 9 bases matching TRBD2. The CDR3 extends over 14 amino acids. Germline assignment: CDR1 SGHRS and CDR2 YFSETQ. With V trimmed by 6 bases and J by 2 bases, 6 bases remained unmatched. The CDR3 loop is CASTPGGRAYEQYF. The CDR3 nucleotides read TGCGCCAGCACCCCCGGCGGGAGGGCCTACGAGCAGTACTTC.

The gene calls are TRBV6-1 and TRBJ2-7; TRBD1 agrees at 8 bases. From germline, CDR1 is MNHNS and CDR2 SASEGT. The CDR3 length is 14 residues. V lost 4 bases, J lost 7 bases, and 9 bases stayed unmatched. The CDR3 sequence: CASSVGQAMREQYF. The CDR3 DNA sequence: TGTGCCAGCAGTGTGGGACAGGCGATGAGAGAGCAGTACTTC.

This clone was picked up a small number of times. This rearrangement joins TRBV4-3 to TRBJ1-4; D gene unclear. This CDR3 contains 16 residues. V lost 1 base and J lost 10, with 19 bases in between. Germline loops: CDR1 LGHNA, CDR2 YSLEER. The CDR3 bases are TGCGCCAGCAGCCAAGGATCTAGGGCCACAGCACGAAAACTGTTTTTT. It translates to CASSQGSRATARKLFF.

J is TRBJ1-1 and V is TRBV11-1; D remains unclear. The length of the CDR3 is 14 residues. Germline V gene lookup returns CDR1 SGHAT and CDR2 FQDESV (reference sequence). V was trimmed by 5 bases and J by 4 bases, leaving 14 bases between them. The CDR3 sequence: CASSPKRWGTEAFF. In nucleotides, the CDR3 is TGTGCCAGCAGCCCTAAGCGGTGGGGCACTGAAGCTTTCTTT.